This entry concerns a single TCR beta chain. The target antigen is unknown. This sample was taken from a study of beta chain features in type 1 diabetes. Expressed TCRB transcripts got sequenced, as all isolated RNA was reverse transcribed. Repertoires were generated with immunoSEQ multiplex PCR, while TCRdb's copy carries only in-frame clones and drops some. This sample has a few hundred thousand clones, with 9.6% found just once. Trimming took off 7 bases at V and 3 bases at J, with 10 bases between the two ends. Germline-derived CDR1 and CDR2 are MDHEN and SYDVKM. CDR3 length: 13 residues. Study results and caveats: Across all four CD4+ subsets, people with type 1 diabetes showed modestly shorter TCRB CDR3s.

The rearrangement uses TRBV28 and TRBJ2-1; TRBD2 might be the D (5 bases). The origin of this receptor is a man in his thirties or forties with type 1 diabetes. The material sequenced was central memory CD4+ T cells from blood. In DNA, the CDR3 is TGTGCCAGCATAGCTAGCAGCTACAATGAGCAGTTCTTC. It yields the protein CASIASSYNEQFF.